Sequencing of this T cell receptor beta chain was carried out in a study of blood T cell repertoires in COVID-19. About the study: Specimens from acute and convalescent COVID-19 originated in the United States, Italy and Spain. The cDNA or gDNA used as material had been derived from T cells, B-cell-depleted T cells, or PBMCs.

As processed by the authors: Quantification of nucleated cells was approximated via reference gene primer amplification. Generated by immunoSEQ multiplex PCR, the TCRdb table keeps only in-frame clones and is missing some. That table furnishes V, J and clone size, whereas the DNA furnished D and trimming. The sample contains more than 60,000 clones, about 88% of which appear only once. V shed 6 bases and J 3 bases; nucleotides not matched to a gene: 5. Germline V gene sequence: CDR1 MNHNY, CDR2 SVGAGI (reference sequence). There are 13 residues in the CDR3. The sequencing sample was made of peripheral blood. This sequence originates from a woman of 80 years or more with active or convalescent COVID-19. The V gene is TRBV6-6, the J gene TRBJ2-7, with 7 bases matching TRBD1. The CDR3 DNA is TGTGCCAGCAGGACCGGGACAGACTACGAGCAGTACTTC. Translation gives CASRTGTDYEQYF.